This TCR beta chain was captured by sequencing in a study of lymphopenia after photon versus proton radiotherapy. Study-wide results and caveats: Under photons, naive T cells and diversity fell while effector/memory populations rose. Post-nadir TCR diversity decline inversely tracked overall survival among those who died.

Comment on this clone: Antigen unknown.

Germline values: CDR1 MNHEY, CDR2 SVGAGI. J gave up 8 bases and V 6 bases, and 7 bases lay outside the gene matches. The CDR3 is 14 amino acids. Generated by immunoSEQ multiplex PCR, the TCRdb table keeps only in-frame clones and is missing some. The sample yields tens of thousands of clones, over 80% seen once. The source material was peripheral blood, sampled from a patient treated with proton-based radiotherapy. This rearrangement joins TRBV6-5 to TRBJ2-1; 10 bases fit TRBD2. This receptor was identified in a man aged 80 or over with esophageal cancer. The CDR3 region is CASRTSGRSDEQFF. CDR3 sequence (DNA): TGTGCCAGCAGGACTAGCGGGCGGTCCGATGAGCAGTTCTTC.